One sample yielded the 29 T cell receptor beta chains listed below, sequenced in a study of T cells in Graves' hyperthyroidism and ophthalmopathy. There were TCR beta CDR3 regions amplified from RNA transcripts. HTBI primers were the set used in a first-round RT-PCR of the TCR CDR3. TCRdb recomputed calls from the multiplex PCR reads with MiXCR, one row per CDR3 protein. The table shows fewer than 450,000 distinct CDR3 sequences, with roughly 15% occurring only once. Sequencing used blood. The receptors were gathered from a woman aged 55-69 years with Graves' ophthalmopathy.

This clonotype was observed at least ten times. The V gene is TRBV20-1, the J gene TRBJ2-5; D might be TRBD1 or TRBD2, each matching 5 bases. The CDR3 is made up of 15 amino acids. V lost 2 bases, J lost 5 bases, and 18 bases lay in between. From germline, CDR1 is DFQATT and CDR2 SNEGSKA (reference sequence). CDR3 nucleotide sequence: TGCAGTGCTAGACAACCCGTGGGGACCGCCGAGACCCAGTACTTC. Protein sequence: CSARQPVGTAETQYF.

This clonotype occurred many times. V usage is TRBV6-1 and J usage is TRBJ1-2, with D tentatively TRBD1 (5 bases). Trimming pared 7 bases from V and 5 bases from J, leaving 17 bases between. Germline CDR1 is MNHNS and CDR2 is SASEGT. CDR3 length: 14 residues. CDR3 residues: CASTRVGVGYGYTF. CDR3 nucleotide sequence: TGTGCCAGCACCCGTGTGGGGGTAGGATATGGCTACACCTTC.

This clonotype was counted ten times or more. The chain is built from TRBV11-2 and TRBJ2-5; a possible D gene is TRBD1 (6 bases). The V end was cut by 7 bases, the J end by 4 bases, with 16 bases between. CDR3 size: 14 residues. In germline, CDR1 is SGHAT, CDR2 FQNNGV. CDR3 DNA sequence: TGTGCCAGCACATACAGGGTCATGCCAGAGACCCAGTACTTC. Protein product: CASTYRVMPETQYF.

This clonotype came up a few times. This sequence joins TRBV24-1 and TRBJ2-1; D may be TRBD1 (6 bases). CDR3 length: 16 amino acids. Trimming removed 4 bases from V and 3 bases from J, with 15 bases in between. Germline V gene lookup returns CDR1 KGHDR and CDR2 SFDVKD. CDR3 residues: CATSERTESLYNEQFF. CDR3 DNA: TGTGCCACCAGTGAAAGGACAGAGTCCCTCTACAATGAGCAGTTCTTC.

This clonotype was detected many times. This chain joins TRBV28 and TRBJ2-3, with D unresolved. Germline CDR1 reads MDHEN; CDR2 reads SYDVKM. The length of the CDR3 is 13 residues. Trimming shortened V by 6 bases and J by 3 bases, and 10 bases separated the two germline ends. The CDR3 sequence: CASRTDSTDTQYF. The CDR3 coding sequence is TGTGCCAGCAGAACGGATTCGACAGATACGCAGTATTTT.

This clonotype showed up many times. V usage is TRBV12-3 or TRBV12-4 and J usage is TRBJ2-1, with TRBD2 matching 12 bases. The J segment lost 9 bases and the V segment lost 6 bases, leaving 6 bases of the junction unmatched. This CDR3 comprises 14 residues. The CDR3 region is CASSRTSGKGEQFF. Here the CDR3 DNA reads TGTGCCAGCAGCCGGACTAGCGGGAAGGGTGAGCAGTTCTTC.

This clonotype was seen repeatedly, ten times or more. The rearrangement links TRBV28 to TRBJ2-7, with TRBD2 matching 14 bases. Trimming removed 4 bases from V and 3 bases from J; junction bases left unmatched: 8. CDR1 is MDHEN, CDR2 SYDVKM, per germline. The CDR3 sequence is 17 residues long. This chain's CDR3 is CASSSGLAGGPFYEQYF. CDR3 DNA sequence: TGTGCCAGCAGTTCCGGACTAGCGGGAGGCCCATTCTACGAGCAGTACTTC.

With respect to this clonotype: A much larger clone lies one base from this, so it may be a read error. This chain uses TRBV18 with TRBJ1-5; D gene ambiguous. In germline, CDR1 is KGHSH, CDR2 LQKENI. The CDR3 has 14 residues. The CDR3 loop is CAGSYVTDNQPQHF. DNA for the CDR3: TGTGCCGGCTCATACGTAACGGACAATCAGCCCCAGCATTTT.

This clonotype occurred many times. The V call is TRBV11-2, the J call TRBJ2-7; 12 bases agree with TRBD2. The germline V gene encodes CDR1 SGHAT and CDR2 FQNNGV. This CDR3 contains 14 residues. The trim removed 4 bases at V and 6 bases at J, leaving 4 bases unmatched. For the CDR3, the DNA is TGTGCCAGCAGCTCTCTAGCGGGAGGGCCCGAGCAGTACTTC. Residues: CASSSLAGGPEQYF.

There are a few counts of this clonotype. The J gene is TRBJ1-6, the V gene TRBV7-6, with D tentatively TRBD1 (6 bases). V lost 5 bases and J lost 7, with 30 bases in between. The CDR3 has 20 residues. The V gene's germline CDR1 is SGHVS and CDR2 FNYEAQ. Here the CDR3 reads CASSPTTGGSLRLMNSPLHF. CDR3 nucleotide sequence: TGTGCCAGCAGCCCGACGACAGGTGGAAGTCTCAGGCTTATGAATTCACCCCTCCACTTT.

This clonotype was recorded many times. The chain is built from TRBV27 and TRBJ1-2; D is possibly TRBD1 (5 bases). Between the trimmed V and J ends, which lost 2 bases and 4 bases, there was a span of 14 bases. Germline-derived CDR1 and CDR2 are MNHEY and SMNVEV (reference sequence). The CDR3 consists of 15 residues. CDR3 nucleotides: TGTGCCAGCAGTTTAATGGCCAGGGTAACCTATGGCTACACCTTC. It translates to CASSLMARVTYGYTF.

This clonotype was seen ten or more times. The genes are TRBV10-3 and TRBJ2-1, with TRBD2 matching 16 bases. This CDR3 has 18 residues. Germline trimming cut 4 bases from V and 7 bases from J; bases unmatched to any gene: 10. Germline assignment: CDR1 ENHRY and CDR2 SYGVKD. The CDR3 spells CAISGGTSGRAGINEQFF. DNA of the CDR3: TGTGCCATCAGTGGTGGGACTAGCGGGAGGGCCGGCATTAATGAGCAGTTCTTC.

The chain has TRBV6-1 and TRBJ1-1; D may be TRBD1 (6 bases). The V gene lost 5 bases and the J gene lost 8 bases, with 15 bases spanning the gap. This CDR3 contains 13 residues. The germline V gene has CDR1 MNHNS and CDR2 SASEGT. The CDR3 coding sequence is TGTGCCAGCAGTTCCACAGGGCCGGCCGAAGCTTTCTTT. Protein product: CASSSTGPAEAFF.

There are many counts of this clonotype. This rearrangement joins TRBV30 to TRBJ2-7; 7 bases match TRBD1. The CDR3 runs to 13 residues. The germline V gene encodes CDR1 GTSNPN and CDR2 SVGIG (reference sequence). The junction had 9 bases not matched to a gene; V was cut back by 5 bases and J by 5 bases. The CDR3 DNA reads as TGTGCCTGGCGTCAGGGGGAACGTGACGAGCAGTACTTC. Translating gives CAWRQGERDEQYF.

The chain employs TRBV9 and TRBJ2-7; 14 positions agree with TRBD2. The CDR3 covers 16 residues. With V trimmed by 3 bases and J by 4 bases, 6 bases remained unmatched. Germline V gene data show CDR1 as SGDLS and CDR2 as YYNGEE. CDR3 nucleotides: TGTGCCAGCAGCGGGAGAGGGACTAGCGGGAGTTACGAGCAGTACTTC. Its protein is CASSGRGTSGSYEQYF.

The V gene is TRBV10-3, the J gene TRBJ2-5; 7 bases fit TRBD2. J gave up 2 bases and V 8 bases, and 2 bases lay outside the gene matches. This CDR3 is 12 amino acids long. CDR1 and CDR2 (germline): ENHRY, SYGVKD. The CDR3: CAIGEGQETQYF. The CDR3 bases are TGTGCCATCGGGGAGGGACAAGAGACCCAGTACTTC.

This clonotype was found a few times. The J gene is TRBJ2-7, the V gene TRBV28; 8 bases map to TRBD1. Germline V lookup: CDR1 MDHEN, CDR2 SYDVKM. The trim removed 7 bases at V and 2 bases at J, leaving 4 bases unmatched. There are 13 residues in the CDR3. CDR3 loop: CASTGGATYEQYF. CDR3 DNA sequence: TGTGCCAGCACAGGGGGCGCGACCTACGAGCAGTACTTC. Full variable domain (missing parts from reference TRBV28 and TRBJ2-7): DVKVTQSSRYLVKRTGEKVFLECVQDMDHENMFWYRQDPGLGLRLIYFSYDVKMKEKGDIPEGYSVSREKKERFSLILESASTNQTSMYLCASTGGATYEQYFGPGTRLTVT.

This clonotype was recorded many times. V is TRBV12-3 or TRBV12-4 and J is TRBJ2-3; 11 nucleotides match TRBD2. V was clipped by 3 bases and J by 0 bases; unmatched bases: 5. CDR3 length equals 17 residues. CDR3 sequence: CASSFRLAGTSTDTQYF. The CDR3 bases are TGTGCCAGCAGTTTTCGACTAGCGGGAACTAGCACAGATACGCAGTATTTT.

This chain uses TRBV19 with TRBJ2-1; D may be TRBD2 (5 bases). The length of the CDR3 is 13 residues. The V gene's germline CDR1 is LNHDA and CDR2 SQIVND (reference sequence). Trimming left V 4 bases short and J 10 bases short, with 14 bases between. CDR3 loop: CASSRAPGFEQFF. The CDR3 DNA reads TGTGCCAGTAGTAGAGCTCCGGGGTTCGAGCAGTTCTTC.

J is TRBJ1-4 and V is TRBV7-2; no definite D call. The CDR3 consists of 15 residues. CDR1 and CDR2 from the germline V gene are SGHTA and FQGNSA. Trimming pared 1 base from V and 5 bases from J, leaving 11 bases between. CDR3: CASSLGGGRNEKLFF. In nucleotides, the CDR3 is TGTGCCAGCAGCTTAGGGGGTGGAAGGAATGAAAAACTGTTTTTT.

This clonotype was counted between two and nine times. This chain joins TRBV24-1 and TRBJ1-5; D remains ambiguous. Per germline, CDR1 KGHDR and CDR2 SFDVKD. The CDR3 runs 14 residues. The germline V and J ends were trimmed by 4 bases and 6 bases, with 12 bases remaining between them. The CDR3 DNA follows: TGTGCCACCAGTGAGTCGTCTTGGGGTCAGCCCCAGCATTTT. Amino acids: CATSESSWGQPQHF.

The chain is built from TRBV6-6 and TRBJ2-7, with 10 bases identical to TRBD2. The germline V gene has CDR1 MNHNY and CDR2 SVGAGI (reference sequence). The CDR3 has 19 residues. Germline trimming cut 0 bases from V and 4 bases from J; bases unmatched to any gene: 15. The CDR3 sequence: CASSYSTASGSFPNYEQYF. As DNA, the CDR3 is TGTGCCAGCAGTTACTCGACGGCTAGCGGGAGCTTCCCTAATTACGAGCAGTACTTC.

The table lists this clonotype with many counts. J is TRBJ2-5 and V is TRBV28, with D unresolved. The germline V gene encodes CDR1 MDHEN and CDR2 SYDVKM. This CDR3 spans 14 amino acids. V shed 4 bases and J shed 1 base, with 10 bases lying between them. CDR3 sequence (DNA): TGTGCCAGCAGTTCTTGGTCAGCCCAAGAGACCCAGTACTTC. This codes for CASSSWSAQETQYF.

Ten or more counts support this clonotype. V usage is TRBV7-2 and J usage is TRBJ2-5; 7 bases are a match to TRBD1. Germline loops: CDR1 SGHTA, CDR2 FQGNSA. This CDR3 has 14 residues. Germline trimming cut 5 bases from V and 7 bases from J; bases unmatched to any gene: 10. The CDR3 coding sequence is TGTGCCAGCAGCGTGGGACAGCCCAAATGGACCCAGTACTTC. Translated, it gives CASSVGQPKWTQYF.

This clonotype was seen repeatedly, ten times or more. This chain uses TRBV11-2 with TRBJ2-3; no definite D call. The CDR3 extends over 13 amino acids. Germline loops: CDR1 SGHAT, CDR2 FQNNGV. Between the trimmed V and J ends, which lost 3 bases and 5 bases, there was a span of 9 bases. The CDR3 is CASSFIAGDTQYF. CDR3 in DNA: TGTGCCAGCAGCTTCATAGCAGGAGATACGCAGTATTTT.

This clonotype was detected many times. The gene calls are TRBV20-1 and TRBJ2-1; the D gene is possibly TRBD1 (6 bases). Germline V gene data show CDR1 as DFQATT and CDR2 as SNEGSKA (reference sequence). Between the trimmed V and J ends, which lost 6 bases and 2 bases, there was a span of 11 bases. The CDR3 sequence is 13 residues long. CDR3 amino acids: CSADGGPYNEQFF. CDR3 in DNA: TGCAGTGCCGATGGGGGCCCCTACAATGAGCAGTTCTTC.

This clonotype was seen repeatedly, ten times or more. The V and J genes are TRBV7-2 and TRBJ2-7; 7 bases fit TRBD2. The CDR3 length is 14 residues. Losses at the gene ends were 5 bases for V and 2 bases for J; bases not matched to a gene: 6. Germline CDR1 is SGHTA and CDR2 is FQGNSA. CDR3 nucleotide sequence: TGTGCCAGCAGCGTGTCTAGCGGACCCTACGAGCAGTACTTC. As protein: CASSVSSGPYEQYF.

This clonotype showed up many times. CDR3 protein: CASSIGGEAKPQHF. DNA for the CDR3: TGTGCCAGCAGTATCGGCGGGGAGGCAAAGCCCCAGCATTTT. The V and J genes are TRBV28 and TRBJ1-5, with no clear D. The CDR3 has 14 amino acids. Germline CDR1 and CDR2: MDHEN and SYDVKM. The ends were cut back, 5 bases at V and 8 bases at J, with 16 bases in the middle.

J is TRBJ1-1 and V is TRBV28, with 11 nucleotides matching TRBD1. In germline, CDR1 is MDHEN, CDR2 SYDVKM. V dropped 4 bases and J dropped 10; count of bases not matched to a gene: 11. The CDR3 runs 15 residues. The CDR3 spells CASSWGTGGLVRAFF. CDR3 bases: TGTGCCAGCAGTTGGGGGACAGGGGGTTTGGTTAGAGCTTTCTTT.